A selection of T cell receptor beta chains follows, all from one sample in a study of blood T cell repertoires in COVID-19. Some clones are missing from TCRdb's copy, which holds only in-frame ones; the method was immunoSEQ multiplex PCR. This repertoire shows 250,000 or so clones, approximately 90% found once; its top ten account for 4.1%. Sequenced: PBMCs or T cells enriched from blood (not recorded which). Source of these receptors: a woman in her twenties or thirties with acute COVID-19. Both conserved end residues are part of each CDR3. D genes are given only for firm matches. The listing skips clone size in some rows; elsewhere it reads once, few, many or a size class.

clone_size	v_call	j_call	d_call	cdr3_aa	cdr3_nt
.	TRBV3-1/TRBV3-2	TRBJ2-1	TRBD2	CASSQEPGLAGGRYNEQFF	TGTGCCAGCAGCCAAGAACCGGGACTAGCGGGAGGCCGCTACAATGAGCAGTTCTTC
once	TRBV30	TRBJ1-4	TRBD1	CAWSQQGQWEKLFF	TGTGCCTGGAGTCAACAGGGGCAGTGGGAAAAACTGTTTTTT
.	TRBV10-3	TRBJ1-2	TRBD1	CAATGTGGYTF	TGTGCCGCGACGGGGACAGGTGGCTACACCTTC
.	TRBV3-1/TRBV3-2	TRBJ2-7	TRBD1	CASSQSYPWTGGDEQYF	TGTGCCAGCAGCCAAAGTTACCCGTGGACAGGGGGGGACGAGCAGTACTTC
.	TRBV20-1	TRBJ2-2	.	CSASAPKSGELFF	TGCAGTGCTAGTGCCCCTAAATCCGGGGAGCTGTTTTTT
.	TRBV15	TRBJ1-2	TRBD1	CATSKGQGSIGYTF	TGTGCCACCAGCAAAGGACAGGGATCTATTGGCTACACCTTC
.	TRBV9	TRBJ2-1	TRBD2	CASSPASGRNEQFF	TGTGCCAGCAGCCCGGCTAGCGGGAGAAATGAGCAGTTCTTC
.	TRBV7-8	TRBJ2-7	TRBD2	CASSQSTGTSRSYEQYF	TGTGCCAGCAGCCAATCGACCGGGACTAGCCGCTCCTACGAGCAGTACTTC
.	TRBV9	TRBJ1-6	.	CASSVEGPGVNSPLHF	TGTGCCAGCAGCGTAGAGGGGCCAGGGGTAAATTCACCCCTCCACTTT
.	TRBV30	TRBJ2-1	.	CAWIVAANNEQFF	TGTGCCTGGATAGTCGCGGCAAACAATGAGCAGTTCTTC
.	TRBV4-1	TRBJ2-1	.	CASSQQSGHTYNEQFF	TGCGCCAGCAGCCAACAAAGCGGCCATACCTACAATGAGCAGTTCTTC
.	TRBV4-1	TRBJ2-7	TRBD2	CASSQREGSYEQYF	TGCGCCAGCAGCCAGCGGGAGGGCTCCTACGAGCAGTACTTC
.	TRBV6-2/TRBV6-3	TRBJ2-3	.	CASSSIGAWGTDTQYF	TGTGCCAGCAGTAGTATAGGGGCTTGGGGCACAGATACGCAGTATTTT
.	TRBV27	TRBJ2-7	.	CASSLFAPSRAYEQYF	TGTGCCAGCAGTTTATTTGCGCCCTCTCGGGCCTACGAGCAGTACTTC
.	TRBV5-4	TRBJ2-7	TRBD2	CASSPGTSGYEQYF	TGTGCCAGCAGCCCAGGGACTAGCGGCTACGAGCAGTACTTC
.	TRBV2	TRBJ2-1	TRBD2	CASRAGGPENEQFF	TGTGCCAGCAGGGCGGGAGGGCCAGAGAATGAGCAGTTCTTC
.	TRBV6-1	TRBJ2-3	TRBD2	CASSDIAGGPDTQYF	TGTGCCAGCAGTGATATAGCGGGAGGGCCAGATACGCAGTATTTT
.	TRBV15	TRBJ1-1	TRBD1	CATSNRQGDTEAFF	TGTGCCACCAGCAATCGACAGGGGGACACTGAAGCTTTCTTT
.	TRBV18	TRBJ1-1	.	CASSPQWTMNTEAFF	TGTGCCAGCTCACCGCAATGGACAATGAACACTGAAGCTTTCTTT
.	TRBV5-1	TRBJ2-3	TRBD2	CASSLGLAGSTDTQYF	TGCGCCAGCAGCTTAGGACTAGCGGGGAGCACAGATACGCAGTATTTT
once	TRBV7-9	TRBJ1-5	TRBD1	CASSPDRSNQPQHF	TGTGCCAGCAGCCCGGACAGGTCCAATCAGCCCCAGCATTTT
.	TRBV9	TRBJ1-3	.	CASSVAGYAGNTIYF	TGTGCCAGCAGCGTAGCAGGGTACGCTGGAAACACCATATATTTT
.	TRBV5-1	TRBJ1-1	.	CASSSTPSQGMAFF	TGCGCCAGCAGCTCCACACCCTCCCAGGGAATGGCTTTCTTT
.	TRBV2	TRBJ2-1	TRBD2	CASSDPAGGPNYNEQFF	TGTGCCAGCAGTGACCCAGCGGGAGGGCCTAACTACAATGAGCAGTTCTTC
.	TRBV7-9	TRBJ1-2	.	CASSPSEPNYGYTF	TGTGCCAGCAGCCCCTCAGAACCTAACTATGGCTACACCTTC
.	TRBV6-5	TRBJ2-1	TRBD1	CATSPGQGYNEQFF	TGTGCCACCTCTCCGGGACAGGGATACAATGAGCAGTTCTTC
.	TRBV9	TRBJ1-3	.	CASSPGTRGNTIYF	TGTGCCAGCAGCCCAGGGACAAGGGGAAACACCATATATTTT
.	TRBV7-2	TRBJ2-1	TRBD2	CASSLVSGGVGNEQFF	TGTGCCAGCAGCTTAGTTTCGGGGGGAGTGGGCAATGAGCAGTTCTTC
.	TRBV2	TRBJ1-1	.	CASRDLGGTEAFF	TGTGCCAGCAGGGACCTGGGGGGCACTGAAGCTTTCTTT
.	TRBV11-3	TRBJ2-3	TRBD2	CASSLVAGVGDTQYF	TGTGCCAGCAGCTTAGTAGCGGGAGTCGGAGATACGCAGTATTTT
.	TRBV6-1	TRBJ1-2	.	CASSEDLTLANYGYTF	TGTGCCAGCAGTGAAGACCTAACCCTCGCTAACTATGGCTACACCTTC
once	TRBV7-2	TRBJ2-2	TRBD1	CASSLDYNRGKTGELFF	TGTGCCAGCAGCTTAGATTATAACAGGGGAAAGACCGGGGAGCTGTTTTTT
.	TRBV19	TRBJ2-3	TRBD2	CASSTGLAGNTDTQYF	TGTGCCAGTAGTACAGGACTAGCGGGGAACACAGATACGCAGTATTTT
.	TRBV11-1	TRBJ2-3	TRBD2	CASSLLAGVADTQYF	TGTGCCAGCAGCTTACTAGCGGGAGTTGCAGATACGCAGTATTTT
.	TRBV3-1/TRBV3-2	TRBJ2-6	.	CASSQTGYLGANVLTF	TGTGCCAGCAGCCAAACAGGGTATCTTGGGGCCAACGTCCTGACTTTC
once	TRBV5-1	TRBJ2-3	TRBD1	CASSLGQGVTDTQYF	TGCGCCAGCAGCTTAGGACAGGGAGTCACAGATACGCAGTATTTT
.	TRBV24-1	TRBJ1-1	.	CATSDPRNTEAFF	TGTGCCACCAGTGACCCCAGGAACACTGAAGCTTTCTTT
.	TRBV18	TRBJ2-1	TRBD2	CASSPIPSGSSYNEQFF	TGTGCCAGCTCACCAATACCTAGCGGGAGCTCCTACAATGAGCAGTTCTTC
.	TRBV27	TRBJ2-3	TRBD1	CASSLSRTGYATDTQYF	TGTGCCAGCAGTTTATCCAGGACAGGGTACGCCACAGATACGCAGTATTTT
.	TRBV9	TRBJ1-4	.	CASSVAGGGYEKLFF	TGTGCCAGCAGCGTAGCAGGCGGAGGTTATGAAAAACTGTTTTTT
.	TRBV2	TRBJ1-6	TRBD1	CASGTEAPNSPLHF	TGTGCCAGTGGGACAGAAGCTCCAAATTCACCCCTCCACTTT
.	TRBV2	TRBJ2-1	TRBD1	CASSESGQGSHEQFF	TGTGCCAGCAGTGAGTCTGGACAGGGGAGTCATGAGCAGTTCTTC
.	TRBV7-2	TRBJ2-1	TRBD2	CASSLARAGGVRNEQFF	TGTGCCAGCAGCTTAGCGCGTGCGGGAGGCGTTAGGAATGAGCAGTTCTTC
.	TRBV15	TRBJ2-2	TRBD1	CATSPRDRETGELFF	TGTGCCACCAGCCCTCGGGACAGGGAGACCGGGGAGCTGTTTTTT
.	TRBV7-9	TRBJ2-7	.	CASSSQGGSSNEQYF	TGTGCCAGCAGCTCCCAGGGGGGCTCGAGTAACGAGCAGTACTTC
.	TRBV27	TRBJ2-3	.	CASSPLGGFKDTQYF	TGTGCCAGCAGTCCTTTGGGGGGATTTAAAGATACGCAGTATTTT
.	TRBV3-1/TRBV3-2	TRBJ2-5	TRBD2	CASSPGGTSAWETQYF	TGTGCCAGCAGCCCGGGTGGGACTAGTGCCTGGGAGACCCAGTACTTC
.	TRBV9	TRBJ1-2	TRBD1	CASSVAQGIDHYGYTF	TGTGCCAGCAGCGTAGCACAGGGGATAGACCACTATGGCTACACCTTC
.	TRBV4-2	TRBJ2-3	.	CASSQDSVPGGDTDTQYF	TGTGCCAGCAGCCAAGATTCGGTGCCAGGAGGGGACACAGATACGCAGTATTTT
.	TRBV7-9	TRBJ2-7	.	CASTSRSSYEQYF	TGTGCCAGCACGAGTAGGAGCTCCTACGAGCAGTACTTC